This T cell receptor beta chain appears in the sequencing data of a study of T cell responses to AZD1222 COVID-19 vaccine. Study results and caveats: Donors, mostly white British, included more females; clonal diversity was possibly underestimated. Regions left unmutated in variants are reportedly the target of nearly half of spike-specific TCRs.

Trimming cost V 1 base and J 2 bases, with 12 bases left between them. CDR3 length: 15 amino acids. Germline V gene data show CDR1 as SGHTA and CDR2 as FQGTGA. Note on this clone: Antigen specificity is unknown.

Generated by immunoSEQ multiplex PCR, the TCRdb table keeps only in-frame clones and is missing some. Of 95,000 to 100,000 clones detected, about nine tenths appear once; the ten largest clones hold 20% to 30%. Sequences were derived from peripheral blood, sampled on day 0 of AZD1222 vaccination. The TCR was taken from an adult in good health. V and J are TRBV7-3 and TRBJ2-7; D possibly corresponds to TRBD1 (7 bases). CDR3 DNA sequence: TGTGCCAGCAGCTTAAGAGCAGGGGGGCCCTACGAGCAGTACTTC. Residues: CASSLRAGGPYEQYF.